This T cell receptor beta chain originates from a study of blood T cell repertoires in COVID-19. Study context: The United States, Italy and Spain were the sources of the acute and convalescent COVID-19 samples.

The germline V gene encodes CDR1 SGHTA and CDR2 FQGNSA. This CDR3 is built from 13 residues. V lost 3 bases to trimming and J lost 0 bases, with 4 bases between them. Repertoires were generated with immunoSEQ multiplex PCR, while TCRdb's copy carries only in-frame clones and drops some. The table has 150,000 to 200,000 clones, around 86% seen once. The clonotype comes from a man in his forties with acute or convalescent COVID-19. This chain uses TRBV7-2 with TRBJ2-3; D not resolved. Input material: peripheral blood. CDR3: CASSFYSTDTQYF. DNA of the CDR3: TGTGCCAGCAGCTTTTATAGCACAGATACGCAGTATTTT.